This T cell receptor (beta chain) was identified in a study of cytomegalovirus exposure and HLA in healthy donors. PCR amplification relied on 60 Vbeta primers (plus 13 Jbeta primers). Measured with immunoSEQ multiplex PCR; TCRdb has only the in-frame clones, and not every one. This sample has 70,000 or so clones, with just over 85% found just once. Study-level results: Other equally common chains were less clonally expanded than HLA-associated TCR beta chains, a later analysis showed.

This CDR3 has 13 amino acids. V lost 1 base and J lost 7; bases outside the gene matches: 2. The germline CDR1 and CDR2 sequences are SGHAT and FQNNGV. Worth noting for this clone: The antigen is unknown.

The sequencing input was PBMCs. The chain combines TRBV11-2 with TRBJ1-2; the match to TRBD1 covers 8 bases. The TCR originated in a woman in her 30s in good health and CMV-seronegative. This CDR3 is CASSLAGGGGYTF. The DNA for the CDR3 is TGTGCCAGCAGCTTAGCAGGGGGCGGTGGCTACACCTTC.